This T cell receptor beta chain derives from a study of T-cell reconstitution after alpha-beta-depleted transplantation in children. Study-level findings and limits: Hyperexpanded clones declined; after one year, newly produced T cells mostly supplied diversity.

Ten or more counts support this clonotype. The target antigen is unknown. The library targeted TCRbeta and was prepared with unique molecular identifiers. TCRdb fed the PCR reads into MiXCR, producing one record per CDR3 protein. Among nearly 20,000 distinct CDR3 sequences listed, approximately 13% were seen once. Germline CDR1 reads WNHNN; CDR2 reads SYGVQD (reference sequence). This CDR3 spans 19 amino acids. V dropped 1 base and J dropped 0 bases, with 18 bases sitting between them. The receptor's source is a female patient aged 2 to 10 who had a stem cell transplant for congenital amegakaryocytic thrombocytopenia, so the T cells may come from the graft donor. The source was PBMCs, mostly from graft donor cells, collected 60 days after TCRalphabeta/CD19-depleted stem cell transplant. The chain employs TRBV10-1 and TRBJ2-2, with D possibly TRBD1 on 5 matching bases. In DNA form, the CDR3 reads TGCGCCAGCAGTGAGTGGGGCGGAACCGGCGTTTCGAACACCGGGGAGCTGTTTTTT. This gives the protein CASSEWGGTGVSNTGELFF.